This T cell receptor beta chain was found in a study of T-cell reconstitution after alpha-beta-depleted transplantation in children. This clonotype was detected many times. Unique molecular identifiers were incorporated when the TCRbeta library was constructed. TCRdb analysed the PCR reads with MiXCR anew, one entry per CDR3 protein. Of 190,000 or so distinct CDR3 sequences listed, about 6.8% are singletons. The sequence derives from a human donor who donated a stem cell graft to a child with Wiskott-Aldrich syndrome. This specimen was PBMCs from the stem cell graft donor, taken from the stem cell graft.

The CDR3 spells CASSPIFTYNSPLHF. DNA of the CDR3: TGTGCCAGCAGCCCGATCTTTACCTATAATTCACCCCTCCACTTT. The rearrangement uses TRBV7-2 and TRBJ1-6; D is uncertain. This CDR3 comprises 15 residues. With 5 bases removed from V and 2 bases from J, the gap between germline ends came to 10 bases. CDR1 SGHTA and CDR2 FQGNSA come from the germline V gene.